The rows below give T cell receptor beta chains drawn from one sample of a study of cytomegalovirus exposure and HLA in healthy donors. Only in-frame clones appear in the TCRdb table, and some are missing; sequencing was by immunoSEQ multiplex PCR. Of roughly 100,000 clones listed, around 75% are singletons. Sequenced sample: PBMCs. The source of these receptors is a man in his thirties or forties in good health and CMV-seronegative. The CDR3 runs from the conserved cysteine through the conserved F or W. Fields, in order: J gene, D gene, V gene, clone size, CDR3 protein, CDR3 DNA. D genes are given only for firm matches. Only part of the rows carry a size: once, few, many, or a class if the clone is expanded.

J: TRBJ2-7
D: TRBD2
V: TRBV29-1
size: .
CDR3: CSVVGLAGVYEQYF
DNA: TGCAGCGTTGTAGGGCTAGCGGGTGTCTACGAGCAGTACTTC

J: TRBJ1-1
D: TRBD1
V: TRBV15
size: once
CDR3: CATSEQGQPPEAFF
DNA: TGTGCCACCAGCGAACAGGGACAGCCCCCTGAAGCTTTCTTT

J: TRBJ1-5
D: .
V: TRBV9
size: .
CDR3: CASSVDGRSNQPQHF
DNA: TGTGCCAGCAGCGTAGATGGGAGGAGCAATCAGCCCCAGCATTTT

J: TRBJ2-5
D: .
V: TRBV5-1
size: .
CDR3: CASADSSEVETQYF
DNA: TGCGCCAGCGCGGACAGTTCGGAGGTCGAGACCCAGTACTTC

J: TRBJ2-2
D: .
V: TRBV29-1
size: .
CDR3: CSARLEGAIGELFF
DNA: TGCAGCGCCCGCTTGGAGGGGGCGATTGGGGAGCTGTTTTTT

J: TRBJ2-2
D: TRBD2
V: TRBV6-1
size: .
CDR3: CASSALGLAGTNTGELFF
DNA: TGTGCCAGCAGTGCCCTGGGACTAGCGGGGACAAACACCGGGGAGCTGTTTTTT

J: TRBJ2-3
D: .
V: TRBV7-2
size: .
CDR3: CASSLSLISTDTQYF
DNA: TGTGCCAGCAGCTTAAGCCTCATTAGCACAGATACGCAGTATTTT

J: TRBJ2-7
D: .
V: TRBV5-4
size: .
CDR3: CASSSMENYEQYF
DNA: TGTGCCAGCAGCTCGATGGAGAACTACGAGCAGTACTTC

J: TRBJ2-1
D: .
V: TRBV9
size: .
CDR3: CASSVDGRQFF
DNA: TGTGCCAGCAGCGTAGACGGTAGGCAGTTCTTC

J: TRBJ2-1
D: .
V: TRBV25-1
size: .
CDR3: CASSGDSASEQFF
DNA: TGTGCCAGCAGTGGGGACTCGGCGAGTGAGCAGTTCTTC

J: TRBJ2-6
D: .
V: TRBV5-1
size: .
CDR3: CASSGGQPSGANVLTF
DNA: TGCGCCAGCAGCGGAGGACAGCCCTCTGGGGCCAACGTCCTGACTTTC

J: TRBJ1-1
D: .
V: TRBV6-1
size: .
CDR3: CASRVTQNTEAFF
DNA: TGTGCCAGCAGGGTTACACAGAACACTGAAGCTTTCTTT

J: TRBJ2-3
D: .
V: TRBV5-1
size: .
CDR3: CASRGVPSTDTQYF
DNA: TGCGCCAGCAGAGGGGTCCCAAGCACAGATACGCAGTATTTT

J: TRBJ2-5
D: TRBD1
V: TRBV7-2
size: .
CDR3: CASSSHRTGPQGTQYF
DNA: TGTGCCAGCAGCTCACACCGGACAGGGCCACAAGGGACCCAGTACTTC

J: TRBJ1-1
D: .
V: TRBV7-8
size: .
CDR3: CASSSQGSANTEAFF
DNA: TGTGCCAGCAGCTCCCAGGGGTCCGCGAACACTGAAGCTTTCTTT

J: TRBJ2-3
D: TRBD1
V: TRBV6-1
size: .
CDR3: CASSGQGLNTQYF
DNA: TGTGCCAGCAGCGGACAGGGGCTAAATACGCAGTATTTT

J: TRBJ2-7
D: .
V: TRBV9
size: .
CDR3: CASSVGQDTRRRGEQYF
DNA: TGTGCCAGCAGCGTAGGCCAGGACACCCGTCGGAGGGGCGAGCAGTACTTC

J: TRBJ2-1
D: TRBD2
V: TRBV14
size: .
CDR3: CASSHDIAGRVYVFPYNEQFF
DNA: TGTGCCAGCAGCCACGATATAGCGGGGAGGGTGTATGTCTTCCCCTACAATGAGCAGTTCTTC

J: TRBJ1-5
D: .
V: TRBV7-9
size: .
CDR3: CASSFGPPLQPQHF
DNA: TGTGCCAGCAGCTTTGGCCCGCCCTTGCAGCCCCAGCATTTT

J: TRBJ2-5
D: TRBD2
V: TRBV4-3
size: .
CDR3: CASSPNGGWGETQYF
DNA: TGCGCCAGCAGCCCAAACGGGGGGTGGGGAGAGACCCAGTACTTC

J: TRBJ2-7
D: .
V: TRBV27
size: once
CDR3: CASPADPYEQYF
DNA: TGTGCCAGCCCCGCGGATCCCTACGAGCAGTACTTC

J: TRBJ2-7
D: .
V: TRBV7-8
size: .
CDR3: CASTPRSAGSSYEQYF
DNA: TGTGCCAGCACCCCGCGGAGCGCGGGGAGCTCCTACGAGCAGTACTTC

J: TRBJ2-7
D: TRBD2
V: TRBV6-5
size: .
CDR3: CASSLSGGGDYEQYF
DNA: TGTGCCAGCAGTTTGAGCGGGGGGGGTGACTACGAGCAGTACTTC

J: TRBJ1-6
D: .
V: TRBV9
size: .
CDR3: CASSAYSGSNSPLHF
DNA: TGTGCCAGCAGCGCCTACTCGGGGTCGAATTCACCCCTCCACTTT

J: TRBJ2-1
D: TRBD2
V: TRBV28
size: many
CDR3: CASSLGERERYPEQFF
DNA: TGTGCCAGCAGTTTAGGGGAGCGGGAGCGATATCCTGAGCAGTTCTTC

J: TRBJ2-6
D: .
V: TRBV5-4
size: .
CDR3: CASSLDQGSGAGANVLTF
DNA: TGTGCCAGCAGCTTGGATCAGGGATCGGGCGCTGGGGCCAACGTCCTGACTTTC

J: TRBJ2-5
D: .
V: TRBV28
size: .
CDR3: CASSQAQETQYF
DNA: TGTGCCAGCAGCCAAGCCCAAGAGACCCAGTACTTC